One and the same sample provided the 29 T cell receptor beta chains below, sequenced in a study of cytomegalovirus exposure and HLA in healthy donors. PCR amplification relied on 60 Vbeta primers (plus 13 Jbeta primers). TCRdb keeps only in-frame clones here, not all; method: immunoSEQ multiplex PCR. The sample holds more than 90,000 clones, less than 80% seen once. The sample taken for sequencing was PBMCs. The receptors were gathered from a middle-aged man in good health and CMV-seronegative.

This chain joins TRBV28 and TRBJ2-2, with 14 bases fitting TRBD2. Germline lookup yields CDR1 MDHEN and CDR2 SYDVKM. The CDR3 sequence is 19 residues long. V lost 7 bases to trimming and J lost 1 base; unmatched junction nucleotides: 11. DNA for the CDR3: TGTGCCAGCAATTTCCCTGGACTAGCGGGGGGCAAGAACACCGGGGAGCTGTTTTTT. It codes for CASNFPGLAGGKNTGELFF.

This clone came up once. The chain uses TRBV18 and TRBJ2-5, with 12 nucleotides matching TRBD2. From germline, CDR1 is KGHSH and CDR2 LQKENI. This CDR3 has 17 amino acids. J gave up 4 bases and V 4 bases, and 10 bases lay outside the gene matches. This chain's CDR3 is CASSRSLTSGGGETQYF. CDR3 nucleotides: TGTGCCAGCTCACGTTCCCTGACTAGCGGGGGTGGAGAGACCCAGTACTTC.

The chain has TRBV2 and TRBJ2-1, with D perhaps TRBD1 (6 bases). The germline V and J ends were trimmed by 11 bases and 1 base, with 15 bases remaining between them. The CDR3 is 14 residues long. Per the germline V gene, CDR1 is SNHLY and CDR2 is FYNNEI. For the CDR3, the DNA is TGTGCCGGCGTCTCGGACAGATCCTACAATGAGCAGTTCTTC. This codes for CAGVSDRSYNEQFF.

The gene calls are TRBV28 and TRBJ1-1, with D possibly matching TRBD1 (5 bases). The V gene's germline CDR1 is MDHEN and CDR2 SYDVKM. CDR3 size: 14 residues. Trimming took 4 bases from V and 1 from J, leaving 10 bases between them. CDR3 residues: CASSSLDRNTEAFF. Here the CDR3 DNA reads TGTGCCAGCAGTTCCCTCGACAGGAACACTGAAGCTTTCTTT. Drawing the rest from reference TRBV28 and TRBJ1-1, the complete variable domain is DVKVTQSSRYLVKRTGEKVFLECVQDMDHENMFWYRQDPGLGLRLIYFSYDVKMKEKGDIPEGYSVSREKKERFSLILESASTNQTSMYLCASSSLDRNTEAFFGQGTRLTVV.

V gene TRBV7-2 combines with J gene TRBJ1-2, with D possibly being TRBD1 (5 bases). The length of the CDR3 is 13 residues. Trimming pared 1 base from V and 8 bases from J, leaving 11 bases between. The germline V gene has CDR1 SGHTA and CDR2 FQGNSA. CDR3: CASSLGGQGGYTF. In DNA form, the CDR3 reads TGTGCCAGCAGCTTAGGAGGTCAGGGCGGCTACACCTTC.

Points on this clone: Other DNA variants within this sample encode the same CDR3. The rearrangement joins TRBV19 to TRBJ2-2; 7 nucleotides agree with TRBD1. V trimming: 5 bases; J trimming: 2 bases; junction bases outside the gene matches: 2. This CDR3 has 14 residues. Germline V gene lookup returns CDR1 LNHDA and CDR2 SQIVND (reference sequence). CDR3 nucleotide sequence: TGTGCCAGTAGTGGGACAGCTAACACCGGGGAGCTGTTTTTT. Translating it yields CASSGTANTGELFF.

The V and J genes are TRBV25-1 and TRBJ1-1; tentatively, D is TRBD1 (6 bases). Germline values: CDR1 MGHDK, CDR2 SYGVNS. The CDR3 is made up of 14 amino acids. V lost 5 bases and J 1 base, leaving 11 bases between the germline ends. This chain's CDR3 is CASSLTGQNTEAFF. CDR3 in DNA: TGTGCCAGCAGTTTGACAGGACAGAACACTGAAGCTTTCTTT.

CDR3 amino acids: CASSLKGLAGGYTGELFF. The CDR3 nucleotides read TGTGCCAGCAGCTTAAAAGGACTAGCGGGGGGATATACCGGGGAGCTGTTTTTT. This sequence joins TRBV11-2 and TRBJ2-2, with TRBD2 matching 14 bases. V was clipped by 2 bases and J by 5 bases; unmatched bases: 7. The CDR3 contains 18 residues. Germline V gene lookup returns CDR1 SGHAT and CDR2 FQNNGV.

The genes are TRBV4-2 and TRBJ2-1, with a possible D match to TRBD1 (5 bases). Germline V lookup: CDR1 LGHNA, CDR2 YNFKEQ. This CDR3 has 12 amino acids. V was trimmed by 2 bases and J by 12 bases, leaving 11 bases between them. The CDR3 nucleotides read TGTGCCAGCAGCCAAACAGGTCGTGGGCAGTTCTTC. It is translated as CASSQTGRGQFF.

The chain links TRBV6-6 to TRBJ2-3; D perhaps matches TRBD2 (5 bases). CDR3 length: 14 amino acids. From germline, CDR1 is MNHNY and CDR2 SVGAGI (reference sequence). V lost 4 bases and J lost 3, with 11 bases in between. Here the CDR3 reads CASSSEGHTDTQYF. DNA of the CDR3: TGTGCCAGCAGTTCCGAGGGCCATACAGATACGCAGTATTTT.

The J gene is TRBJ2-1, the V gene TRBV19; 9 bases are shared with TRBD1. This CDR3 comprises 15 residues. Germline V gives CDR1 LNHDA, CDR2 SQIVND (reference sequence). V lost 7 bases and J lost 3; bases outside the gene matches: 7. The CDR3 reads CASTPTGGLYNEQFF. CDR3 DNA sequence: TGTGCCAGTACACCGACAGGGGGTCTCTACAATGAGCAGTTCTTC.

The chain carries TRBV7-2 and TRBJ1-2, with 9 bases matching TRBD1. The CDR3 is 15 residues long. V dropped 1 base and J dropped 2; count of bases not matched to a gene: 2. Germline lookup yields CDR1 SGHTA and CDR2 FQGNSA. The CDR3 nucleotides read TGTGCCAGCAGCTTAGTACAGGGGGCCAACTATGGCTACACCTTC. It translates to CASSLVQGANYGYTF.

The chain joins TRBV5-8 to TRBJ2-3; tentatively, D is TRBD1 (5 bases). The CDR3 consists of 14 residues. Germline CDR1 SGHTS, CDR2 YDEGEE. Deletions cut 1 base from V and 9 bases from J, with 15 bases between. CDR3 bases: TGTGCCAGCAGCTTGTACTCAGGGCAACGCACGCAGTATTTT. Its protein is CASSLYSGQRTQYF.

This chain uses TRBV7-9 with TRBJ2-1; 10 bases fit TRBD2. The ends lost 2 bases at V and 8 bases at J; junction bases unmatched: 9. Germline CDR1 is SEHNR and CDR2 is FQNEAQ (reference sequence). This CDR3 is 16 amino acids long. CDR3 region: CASSLIELAGMYEQFF. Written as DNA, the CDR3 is TGTGCCAGCAGCTTAATCGAACTAGCGGGGATGTATGAGCAGTTCTTC.

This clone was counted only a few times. The DNA of the CDR3 is TGTGCCATTCAGGCTACAACTAATGAAAAACTGTTTTTT. This translates into CAIQATTNEKLFF. V is TRBV6-1 and J is TRBJ1-4; D is uncertain. V was clipped by 10 bases and J by 0 bases, with 9 bases between them. The CDR3 spans 13 residues. Germline values: CDR1 MNHNS, CDR2 SASEGT.

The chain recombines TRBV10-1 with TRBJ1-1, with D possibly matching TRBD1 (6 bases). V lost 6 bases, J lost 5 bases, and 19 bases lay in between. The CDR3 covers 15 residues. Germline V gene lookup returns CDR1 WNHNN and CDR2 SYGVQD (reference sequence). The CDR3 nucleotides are TGCGCCAGCAGCGACGAACAGGGCAGTTGGACTGAAGCTTTCTTT. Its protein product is CASSDEQGSWTEAFF.

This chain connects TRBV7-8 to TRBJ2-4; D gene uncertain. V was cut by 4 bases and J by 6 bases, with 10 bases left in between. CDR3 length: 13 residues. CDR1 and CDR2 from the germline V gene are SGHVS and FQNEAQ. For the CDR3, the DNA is TGTGCCAGCAGCTATGCGGTCGGAAACATTCAGTACTTC. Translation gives CASSYAVGNIQYF.

The CDR3 spells CASSSWTGEYNEQFF. CDR3 coding DNA: TGTGCCAGCAGCTCTTGGACAGGGGAGTACAATGAGCAGTTCTTC. The chain couples TRBV7-2 to TRBJ2-1; 9 bases agree with TRBD1. CDR1 is SGHTA, CDR2 FQGNSA, per germline. This CDR3 is built from 15 residues. V was clipped by 4 bases and J by 4 bases; unmatched bases: 5. The full variable domain, rest sourced from reference TRBV7-2 and TRBJ2-1, is GAGVSQSPSNKVTEKGKDVELRCDPISGHTALYWYRQSLGQGLEFLIYFQGNSAPDKSGLPSDRFSAERTGGSVSTLTIQRTQQEDSAVYLCASSSWTGEYNEQFFGPGTRLTVL.

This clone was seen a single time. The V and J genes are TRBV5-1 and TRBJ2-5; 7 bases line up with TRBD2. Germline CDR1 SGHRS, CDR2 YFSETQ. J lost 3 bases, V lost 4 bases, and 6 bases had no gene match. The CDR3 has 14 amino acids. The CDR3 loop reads CASSPLAGEETQYF. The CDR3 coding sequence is TGCGCCAGCAGCCCGCTTGCGGGGGAAGAGACCCAGTACTTC.

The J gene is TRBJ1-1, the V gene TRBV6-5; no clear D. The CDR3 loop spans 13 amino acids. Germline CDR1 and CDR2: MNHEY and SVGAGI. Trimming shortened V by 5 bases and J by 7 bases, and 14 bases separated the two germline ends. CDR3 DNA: TGTGCCAGCAGTCCCCCCTCGGAGAATGAAGCTTTCTTT. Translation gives CASSPPSENEAFF.

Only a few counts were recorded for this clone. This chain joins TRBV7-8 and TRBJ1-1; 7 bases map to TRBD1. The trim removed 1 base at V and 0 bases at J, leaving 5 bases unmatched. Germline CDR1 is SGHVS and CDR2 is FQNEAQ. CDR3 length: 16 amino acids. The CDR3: CASSLGQGLLNTEAFF. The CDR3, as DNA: TGTGCCAGCAGCTTAGGACAGGGCCTTCTGAACACTGAAGCTTTCTTT.

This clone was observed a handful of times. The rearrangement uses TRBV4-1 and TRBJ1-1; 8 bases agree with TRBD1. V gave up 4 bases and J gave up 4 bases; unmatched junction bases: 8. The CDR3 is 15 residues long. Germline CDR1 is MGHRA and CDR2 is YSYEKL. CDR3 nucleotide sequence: TGCGCCAGCAGCCCTGCAGGGGGCGCAGTCACTGAAGCTTTCTTT. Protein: CASSPAGGAVTEAFF.

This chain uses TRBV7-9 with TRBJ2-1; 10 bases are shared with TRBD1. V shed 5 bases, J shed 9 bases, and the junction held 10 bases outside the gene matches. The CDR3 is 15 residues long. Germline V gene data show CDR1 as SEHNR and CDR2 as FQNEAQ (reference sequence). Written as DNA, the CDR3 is TGTGCCAGCAGCGGCCGGGACAGGGGACGGGGTGAGCAGTTCTTC. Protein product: CASSGRDRGRGEQFF.

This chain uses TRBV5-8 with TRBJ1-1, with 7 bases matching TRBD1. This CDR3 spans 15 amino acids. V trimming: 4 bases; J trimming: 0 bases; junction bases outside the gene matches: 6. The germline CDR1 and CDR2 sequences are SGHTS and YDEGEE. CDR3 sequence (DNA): TGTGCCAGCAGCAAGCGGACAGGTTTGAACACTGAAGCTTTCTTT. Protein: CASSKRTGLNTEAFF.

CDR3 DNA sequence: TGCGCCAGCAGCCCGGAGCTCCGGCAGGGGGACCAGTACTTC. Protein sequence: CASSPELRQGDQYF. V usage is TRBV5-1 and J usage is TRBJ2-5; 7 bases align to TRBD1. The germline gives CDR1 SGHRS, CDR2 YFSETQ. The CDR3 length is 14 residues. V lost 4 bases and J lost 10; bases outside the gene matches: 13.

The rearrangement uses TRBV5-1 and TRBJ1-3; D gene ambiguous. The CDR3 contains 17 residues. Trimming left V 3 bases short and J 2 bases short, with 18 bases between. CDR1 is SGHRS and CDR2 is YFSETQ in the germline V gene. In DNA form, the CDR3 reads TGCGCCAGCAGCTCACTACTACAAGAAGGTGCTGGAAACACCATATATTTT. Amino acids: CASSSLLQEGAGNTIYF.

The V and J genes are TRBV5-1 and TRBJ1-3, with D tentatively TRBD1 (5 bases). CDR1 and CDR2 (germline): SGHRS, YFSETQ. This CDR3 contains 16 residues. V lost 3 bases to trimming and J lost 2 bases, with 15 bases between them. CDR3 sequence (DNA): TGCGCCAGCAGCTATGCCCTCCAGGGTCCTGGAAACACCATATATTTT. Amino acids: CASSYALQGPGNTIYF.

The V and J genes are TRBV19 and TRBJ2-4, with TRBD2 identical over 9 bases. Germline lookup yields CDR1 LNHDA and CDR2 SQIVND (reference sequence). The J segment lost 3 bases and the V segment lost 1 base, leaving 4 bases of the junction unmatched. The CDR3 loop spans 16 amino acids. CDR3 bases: TGTGCCAGTAGTATAGTCTTTAGCGGGGGCAAAAACATTCAGTACTTC. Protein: CASSIVFSGGKNIQYF.

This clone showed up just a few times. The CDR3 here is CASSTPDRAQDIQYF. The CDR3 DNA reads as TGTGCCAGCAGCACTCCCGACAGGGCCCAGGACATTCAGTACTTC. This chain links TRBV7-9 with TRBJ2-4; 7 nucleotides align to TRBD1. The CDR3 is 15 amino acids. The V gene end was trimmed by 5 bases and the J gene end by 8 bases; junction bases not matched to a gene: 12. The germline gives CDR1 SEHNR, CDR2 FQNEAQ (reference sequence).